This record looks at one T cell receptor (beta chain) sequence and its context. Its recognized antigen is unknown. It has no much larger one-base neighbor in the sample; base qualities were not kept. This specimen belongs to a study of OX40 agonist ivuxolimab in advanced cancers. General notes on the study: The costimulatory receptor OX40 (CD134) was targeted by ivuxolimab, a fully human IgG2 agonistic monoclonal antibody. Intravenous ivuxolimab was administered to patients every 2 weeks at six dose levels: 0.01, 0.1, 0.3, 1.5, 3 and 10 mg/kg. Partial responses were achieved by three dose-escalation patients, of whom one had hepatocellular carcinoma and two had cutaneous melanoma. Among the 50 to 55 dose-escalation patients, 19 had hepatocellular carcinoma, roughly 15 melanoma, 9 renal cell carcinoma and 9 head and neck cancer. The dose-escalation cohort was about 83% male with a mean age of 60 years, ranging from 23 to 79. The monotherapy dose-escalation portion (N of about 47 patients) of the phase I ivuxolimab trial is reported in the paper. Patients were allowed to have had prior anti-PD-1, anti-PD-L1 or anti-CTLA-4 therapy, and around 37% of the dose-escalation patients had previously received checkpoint inhibitors. The purpose of peripheral TCRbeta sequencing was to test whether ivuxolimab changed TCR sequence diversity and led to clonal T-cell expansion.

Genomic DNA was isolated from the sorted cells so that the TCRbeta CDR3 region could be sequenced. The immunoSEQ Assay was used for sequencing of TCRbeta CDR3 regions. TCRdb stores this immuneACCESS table with in-frame sequences only. Part of the clones is absent; in the studies checked, under half of the shortfall reflects unresolved V genes, and no reason is known for the rest. The sample yields 55,000 to 65,000 clones; around nine tenths were counted once. The ten largest clonotypes hold about 0.71% of the sample. The paper's findings and limits, for the study overall: Low levels of normalized T-cell clonal expansion were also seen in some patients who did not respond. Which antigens the clonally expanded peripheral T cells were specific for was not determined. At doses from 0.1 to 3.0 mg/kg, clonal expansion was seen in both CD4+ and CD8+ blood T cells between baseline and week 6. In the 0.1-3.0 mg/kg groups, partial responders had among the lowest normalized peripheral clonal expansion, particularly in CD8+ T cells. After ivuxolimab, expanded clones were on average more numerous among CD8+ T cells than among CD4+ T cells.

The trial excluded patients who had a history of autoimmune disease or who were on systemic immunosuppression. Peripheral blood for TCR sequencing was collected from all dose cohorts at baseline, on cycle 4 day 1, and on cycle 7 day 1. The samples were drawn from a first-in-human, open-label, multicenter phase I dose-escalation trial of ivuxolimab. The trial enrolled adults with locally advanced or metastatic head and neck squamous cell, hepatocellular, melanoma or renal cell carcinoma. CD4+ and CD8+ T cells were sorted separately from peripheral blood before TCR sequencing. Germline trimming: 1 base from V, 7 bases from J; junction bases outside gene matches: 3. As encoded in the germline V gene, CDR1 is SGHTA while CDR2 is FQGNSA. Reading from cysteine to phenylalanine, the CDR3 counts 14 amino acids. Here the CDR3 DNA is all that survives: 42 bases in frame from base 1.

The sequencing here drew on CD4+ or CD8+ T cells sorted from blood, taken in a trial of the OX40 agonist ivuxolimab. The origin of this receptor is an adult with an advanced solid tumor such as melanoma, head and neck, liver or kidney cancer. In this chain, TRBV7-2 is recombined with TRBJ2-1, with TRBD2 identical over 8 junction bases. The CDR3 reads CASSLGGRKNEQFF. The sequence in DNA is TGTGCCAGCAGCTTAGGCGGGAGGAAGAATGAGCAGTTCTTC.